This T cell receptor (beta chain) derives from a study of technical replicates of blood from a handful of donors. Method: immunoSEQ multiplex PCR; TCRdb's copy keeps in-frame clones and lacks some. Here the sample spans 85,000 or so clones, around 94% being singletons. Germline V gene lookup returns CDR1 LNHDA and CDR2 SQIVND (reference sequence). Trimming took off 5 bases at V and 6 bases at J, with 11 bases between the two ends. The CDR3 is 14 amino acids. The specimen was T cells isolated from PBMCs. This sequence joins TRBV19 and TRBJ1-6; D remains unclear. The clonotype was recovered from a human donor in good health. CDR3 loop: CASSSGRGNSPLHF. The CDR3 nucleotides read TGTGCCAGTAGTTCTGGAAGAGGTAATTCACCCCTCCACTTT.